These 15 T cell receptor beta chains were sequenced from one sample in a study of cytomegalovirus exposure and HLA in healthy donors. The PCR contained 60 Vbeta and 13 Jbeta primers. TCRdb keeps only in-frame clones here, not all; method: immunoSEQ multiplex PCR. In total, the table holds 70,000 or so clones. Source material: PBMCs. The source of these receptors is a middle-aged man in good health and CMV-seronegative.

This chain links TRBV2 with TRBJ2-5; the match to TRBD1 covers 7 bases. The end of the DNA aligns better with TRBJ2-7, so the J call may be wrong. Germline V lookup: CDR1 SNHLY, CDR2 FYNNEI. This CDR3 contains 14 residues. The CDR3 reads CASSEGTGIYEQYF. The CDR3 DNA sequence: TGTGCCAGCAGTGAAGGGACAGGTATCTACGAGCAGTACTTC.

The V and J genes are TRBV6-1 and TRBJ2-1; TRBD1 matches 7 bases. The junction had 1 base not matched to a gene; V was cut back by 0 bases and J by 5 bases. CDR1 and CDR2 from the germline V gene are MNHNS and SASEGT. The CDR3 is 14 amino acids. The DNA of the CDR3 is TGTGCCAGCAGTGAAGCGGGACAGAACAATGAGCAGTTCTTC. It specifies CASSEAGQNNEQFF.

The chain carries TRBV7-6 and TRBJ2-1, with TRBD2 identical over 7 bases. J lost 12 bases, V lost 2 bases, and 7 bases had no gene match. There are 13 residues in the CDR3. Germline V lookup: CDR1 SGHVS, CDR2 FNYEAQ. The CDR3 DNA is TGTGCCAGCAGCTTACTGAGTCAGCGGGGGCAGTTCTTC. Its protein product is CASSLLSQRGQFF.

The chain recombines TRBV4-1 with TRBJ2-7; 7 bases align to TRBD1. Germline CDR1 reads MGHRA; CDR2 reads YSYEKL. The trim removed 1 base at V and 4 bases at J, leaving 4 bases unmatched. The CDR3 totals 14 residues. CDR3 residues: CASSQGPRGYEQYF. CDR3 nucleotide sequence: TGCGCCAGCAGCCAAGGCCCCAGGGGGTACGAGCAGTACTTC.

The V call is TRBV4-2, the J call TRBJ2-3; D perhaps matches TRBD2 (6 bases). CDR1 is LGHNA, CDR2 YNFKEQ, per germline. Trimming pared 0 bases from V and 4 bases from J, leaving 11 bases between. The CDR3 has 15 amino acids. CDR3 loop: CASSQDTGDADTQYF. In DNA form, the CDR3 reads TGTGCCAGCAGCCAAGATACGGGGGACGCAGATACGCAGTATTTT.

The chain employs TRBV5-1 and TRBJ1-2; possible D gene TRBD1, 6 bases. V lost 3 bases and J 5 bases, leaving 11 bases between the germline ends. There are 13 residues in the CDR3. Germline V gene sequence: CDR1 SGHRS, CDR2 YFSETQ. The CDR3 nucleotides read TGCGCCAGCAGCTCGGTACAGGGATATGGCTACACCTTC. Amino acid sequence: CASSSVQGYGYTF.

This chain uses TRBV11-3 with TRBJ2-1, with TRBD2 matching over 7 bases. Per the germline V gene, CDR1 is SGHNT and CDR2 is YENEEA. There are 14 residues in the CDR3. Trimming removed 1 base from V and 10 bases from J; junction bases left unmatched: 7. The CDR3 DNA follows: TGTGCCAGCAGCTTAGTGGGCGGGGAGGGAGAGCAGTTCTTC. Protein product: CASSLVGGEGEQFF.

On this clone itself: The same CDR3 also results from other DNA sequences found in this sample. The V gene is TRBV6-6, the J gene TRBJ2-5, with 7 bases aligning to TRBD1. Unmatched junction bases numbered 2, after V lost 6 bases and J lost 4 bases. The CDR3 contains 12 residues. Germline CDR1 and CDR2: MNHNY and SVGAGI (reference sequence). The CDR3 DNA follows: TGTGCCAGCAGCCGACAGGGAGAGACCCAGTACTTC. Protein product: CASSRQGETQYF.

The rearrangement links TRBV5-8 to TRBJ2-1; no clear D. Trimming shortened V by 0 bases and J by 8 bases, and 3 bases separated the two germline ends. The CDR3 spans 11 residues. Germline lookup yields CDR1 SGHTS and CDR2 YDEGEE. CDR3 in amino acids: CASSLVDEQFF. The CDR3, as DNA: TGTGCCAGCAGCTTGGTCGATGAGCAGTTCTTC.

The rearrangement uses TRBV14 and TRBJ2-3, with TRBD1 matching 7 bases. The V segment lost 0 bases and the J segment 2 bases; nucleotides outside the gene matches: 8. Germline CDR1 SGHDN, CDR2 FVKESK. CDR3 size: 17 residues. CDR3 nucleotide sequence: TGTGCCAGCAGCCAAGATCTACAAGGGGGCTTCACAGATACGCAGTATTTT. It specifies CASSQDLQGGFTDTQYF.

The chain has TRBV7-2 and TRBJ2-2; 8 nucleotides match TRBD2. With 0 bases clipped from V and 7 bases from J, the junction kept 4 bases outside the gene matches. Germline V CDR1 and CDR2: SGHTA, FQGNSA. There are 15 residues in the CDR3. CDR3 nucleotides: TGTGCCAGCAGCTTAGCACGCGGGAGGTACGGGGAGCTGTTTTTT. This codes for CASSLARGRYGELFF.

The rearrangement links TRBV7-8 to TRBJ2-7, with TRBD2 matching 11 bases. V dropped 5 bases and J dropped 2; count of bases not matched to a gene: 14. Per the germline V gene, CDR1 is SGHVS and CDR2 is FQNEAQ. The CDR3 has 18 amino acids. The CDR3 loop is CASSPDTLAGGLTYEQYF. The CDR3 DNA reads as TGTGCCAGCAGCCCCGACACGCTAGCGGGGGGCCTTACCTACGAGCAGTACTTC.

CDR3 sequence: CASSLAGRTGIMYGYTF. In nucleotides, the CDR3 is TGCGCCAGCAGCTTGGCAGGACGGACAGGGATAATGTATGGCTACACCTTC. The chain has TRBV5-1 and TRBJ1-2, with 8 bases fitting TRBD1. The V segment lost 0 bases and the J segment 5 bases; nucleotides outside the gene matches: 12. From germline, CDR1 is SGHRS and CDR2 YFSETQ. This CDR3 spans 17 amino acids.

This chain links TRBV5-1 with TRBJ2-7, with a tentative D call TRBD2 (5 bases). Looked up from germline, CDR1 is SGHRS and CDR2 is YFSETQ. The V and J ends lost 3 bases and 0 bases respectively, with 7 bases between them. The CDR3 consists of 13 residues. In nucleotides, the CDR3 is TGCGCCAGCAGCTCGGGATACTCCTACGAGCAGTACTTC. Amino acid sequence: CASSSGYSYEQYF.

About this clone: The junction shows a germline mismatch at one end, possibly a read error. The CDR3, as DNA: TGTGCCAGCAGCGTAGGCTTCTCCTATAATTCCCCCCTCCACTTT. Protein sequence: CASSVGFSYNSPLHF. This chain joins TRBV9 and TRBJ1-6; D is uncertain. The CDR3 is 15 residues long. CDR1 is SGDLS, CDR2 YYNGEE, per germline. Filled out from reference TRBV9 and TRBJ1-6, the complete variable domain reads DSGVTQTPKHLITATGQRVTLRCSPRSGDLSVYWYQQSLDQGLQFLIQYYNGEERAKGNILERFSAQQFPDLHSELNLSSLELGDSALYFCASSVGFSYNSPLHFGNGTRLTVT.